One sample yielded the 19 T cell receptor beta chains listed below, sequenced in a study of T cell repertoires in cytomegalovirus infection. TCRdb fed the reads into MiXCR, producing one record per CDR3 protein. The sample includes 200,000 to 250,000 distinct CDR3 sequences, 35% to 45% of them seen just once. Which antigens these TCRs recognize remains unknown. The material was CD8+ T cells from cultured PBMCs, obtained from culture after CMV antigen stimulation. The receptor source for this set is a human donor in good health (CMV status not recorded). Some clones in this sample may be carry-over from other donors' samples.

The chain joins TRBV28 to TRBJ2-1; D call uncertain. Germline CDR1 is MDHEN and CDR2 is SYDVKM. The CDR3 sequence is 15 residues long. V was cut by 3 bases and J by 7 bases, with 16 bases left in between. The CDR3 nucleotides are TGTGCCAGCAGTTTCCCCGGAACGGTTGAAAATGAGCAGTTCTTC. This encodes CASSFPGTVENEQFF.

A few counts support this clonotype. The chain combines TRBV7-9 with TRBJ2-5, with a tentative D call TRBD1 (5 bases). This CDR3 has 14 residues. The V end lost 5 bases, the J end lost 4 bases, and 14 bases lay between the germline ends. Germline V lookup: CDR1 SEHNR, CDR2 FQNEAQ (reference sequence). The DNA of the CDR3 is TGTGCCAGCAGCGCCCTCGATGGGGCAGAGACCCAGTACTTC. As protein: CASSALDGAETQYF.

The chain has TRBV5-1 and TRBJ2-7; TRBD1 matches at 7 bases. Germline trimming cut 0 bases from V and 1 base from J; bases unmatched to any gene: 4. Germline CDR1 is SGHRS and CDR2 is YFSETQ. This CDR3 region has 15 residues. The CDR3 region is CASSLVQGISYEQYF. In DNA form, the CDR3 reads TGCGCCAGCAGCTTGGTACAGGGGATTTCCTACGAGCAGTACTTC.

The chain recombines TRBV2 with TRBJ2-2, with D perhaps matching TRBD1 (5 bases). The V end lost 3 bases, the J end lost 8 bases, and 16 bases lay between the germline ends. Germline V CDR1 and CDR2: SNHLY, FYNNEI. CDR3 length: 15 residues. The CDR3 DNA reads TGTGCCAGCAGTGACAACAGGCTACCCCCAGGGGAGCTGTTTTTT. Its translation is CASSDNRLPPGELFF.

This clonotype has just a few counts. J is TRBJ2-1 and V is TRBV7-9, with 13 bases that match TRBD2. The CDR3 consists of 15 residues. The trim removed 4 bases at V and 8 bases at J, leaving 5 bases unmatched. The germline V gene encodes CDR1 SEHNR and CDR2 FQNEAQ (reference sequence). The CDR3 sequence: CASSWGLAGLDEQFF. The CDR3 DNA is TGTGCCAGCAGCTGGGGACTAGCGGGATTAGATGAGCAGTTCTTC. The whole variable domain, filled in from reference TRBV7-9 and TRBJ2-1, reads DTGVSQNPRHKITKRGQNVTFRCDPISEHNRLYWYRQTLGQGPEFLTYFQNEAQLEKSRLLSDRFSAERPKGSFSTLEIQRTEQGDSAMYLCASSWGLAGLDEQFFGPGTRLTVL.

This chain joins TRBV7-9 and TRBJ2-7; no definite D call. Germline V lookup: CDR1 SEHNR, CDR2 FQNEAQ (reference sequence). This CDR3 has 14 residues. Trimming shortened V by 0 bases and J by 0 bases, and 6 bases separated the two germline ends. CDR3 sequence: CASSLASVSYEQYF. The CDR3 DNA follows: TGTGCCAGCAGCTTAGCGTCAGTCTCCTACGAGCAGTACTTC.

J is TRBJ2-1 and V is TRBV7-6, with 11 bases lining up with TRBD2. J gave up 5 bases and V 5 bases, and 5 bases lay outside the gene matches. The CDR3 runs to 15 residues. Germline CDR1 SGHVS, CDR2 FNYEAQ. This CDR3 is CASSLGLAEHNEQFF. CDR3 bases: TGTGCCAGCAGCCTGGGACTAGCGGAACACAATGAGCAGTTCTTC.

The rearrangement links TRBV6-1 to TRBJ2-7; 7 nucleotides match TRBD1. V gave up 4 bases and J gave up 0 bases; unmatched junction bases: 3. The CDR3 sequence is 14 residues long. Per the germline V gene, CDR1 is MNHNS and CDR2 is SASEGT. CDR3 in amino acids: CASSAGTASYEQYF. CDR3 DNA: TGTGCCAGCAGTGCCGGGACAGCCTCCTACGAGCAGTACTTC.

V is TRBV7-9 and J is TRBJ2-3, with TRBD1 matching 7 bases. This CDR3 has 15 residues. The V gene's germline CDR1 is SEHNR and CDR2 FQNEAQ (reference sequence). V lost 3 bases and J lost 3; bases outside the gene matches: 6. DNA for the CDR3: TGTGCCAGCAGCTTCCCCGGACAGGAGACAGATACGCAGTATTTT. It is translated as CASSFPGQETDTQYF. The full variable domain, completed using reference TRBV7-9 and TRBJ2-3, is DTGVSQNPRHKITKRGQNVTFRCDPISEHNRLYWYRQTLGQGPEFLTYFQNEAQLEKSRLLSDRFSAERPKGSFSTLEIQRTEQGDSAMYLCASSFPGQETDTQYFGPGTRLTVL.

The chain couples TRBV10-2 to TRBJ1-1; D not certain. Germline V gene data show CDR1 as WSHSY and CDR2 as SAAADI. Trimming pared 0 bases from V and 8 bases from J, leaving 10 bases between. The CDR3 runs to 13 residues. In nucleotides, the CDR3 is TGCGCCAGCAGTGAGTCTAACCGGAGGGAAGCTTTCTTT. Residues: CASSESNRREAFF.

The chain links TRBV9 to TRBJ2-1; the D gene could be TRBD1 or TRBD2 (5 bases each). Per the germline V gene, CDR1 is SGDLS and CDR2 is YYNGEE. The CDR3 spans 14 residues. Between the trimmed V and J ends, which lost 3 bases and 9 bases, there was a span of 16 bases. For the CDR3, the DNA is TGTGCCAGCAGCGGGGAGCAGGGACGGGGTGAGCAGTTCTTC. Protein: CASSGEQGRGEQFF.

As concerns this clonotype: One end of the junction varies from germline; a read error may be responsible. J is TRBJ2-1 and V is TRBV11-2; 7 positions match TRBD2. The CDR3 totals 15 residues. Per germline, CDR1 SGHAT and CDR2 FQNNGV. The CDR3 DNA reads TGTGCCAGCCGCTTCAGGGCGGGGGCCTACAATGAGCAGTTCTTC. Its protein is CASRFRAGAYNEQFF.

J is TRBJ2-7 and V is TRBV6-2 or TRBV6-3; 8 nucleotides line up with TRBD2. V shed 7 bases and J 2 bases; nucleotides not matched to a gene: 13. The CDR3 contains 16 residues. Germline V gene lookup returns CDR1 MNHEY and CDR2 SVGEGT. The CDR3 DNA follows: TGTGCCAGCACTGCCGTAGAGCGGGAGATGCCCTACGAGCAGTACTTC. Translating it yields CASTAVEREMPYEQYF.

This clonotype appeared once. The gene calls are TRBV11-2 and TRBJ2-7; no reliable D call. Germline lookup yields CDR1 SGHAT and CDR2 FQNNGV. This CDR3 region has 13 residues. V was shortened by 0 bases and J by 2 bases, with 5 bases between the two germline ends. The DNA for the CDR3 is TGTGCCAGCAGCTTAGACGTAACCTACGAGCAGTACTTC. Its translation is CASSLDVTYEQYF.

This chain links TRBV27 with TRBJ2-7; D call uncertain. CDR3 length: 13 residues. Deletions cut 6 bases from V and 3 bases from J, with 12 bases between. In germline, CDR1 is MNHEY, CDR2 SMNVEV (reference sequence). The CDR3 loop is CASRAQDNYEQYF. As DNA, the CDR3 is TGTGCCAGCAGGGCTCAGGATAACTACGAGCAGTACTTC.

The V gene is TRBV11-2, the J gene TRBJ2-5; 8 nucleotides line up with TRBD2. This CDR3 is 16 amino acids long. Per germline, CDR1 SGHAT and CDR2 FQNNGV. The ends lost 3 bases at V and 2 bases at J; junction bases unmatched: 8. The DNA of the CDR3 is TGTGCCAGCAGCTTCCCAAGCGGGGGTGCTCAAGAGACCCAGTACTTC. This codes for CASSFPSGGAQETQYF.

This clonotype was counted a few times. The V gene is TRBV11-2, the J gene TRBJ1-6; D may be TRBD1 (6 bases). V was cut by 4 bases and J by 0 bases, with 19 bases left in between. This CDR3 region has 19 residues. The germline V gene has CDR1 SGHAT and CDR2 FQNNGV. The CDR3: CASSSKGGGPSSYNSPLHF. The CDR3 DNA sequence: TGTGCCAGCAGCTCCAAGGGGGGCGGCCCGAGCTCCTATAATTCACCCCTCCACTTT.

This clonotype was observed a handful of times. The chain couples TRBV12-3 or TRBV12-4 to TRBJ1-2, with no clear D. V was cut by 2 bases and J by 4 bases, with 14 bases left in between. This CDR3 contains 15 residues. CDR3 in amino acids: CASSLRRELGYGYTF. As DNA, the CDR3 is TGTGCCAGCAGTTTACGGCGGGAGCTCGGCTATGGCTACACCTTC.

The rearrangement links TRBV12-3 or TRBV12-4 to TRBJ2-3; no clear D gene. The V end lost 5 bases, the J end lost 6 bases, and 6 bases lay between the germline ends. This CDR3 has 11 residues. CDR3 residues: CASSPSDTQYF. In DNA form, the CDR3 reads TGTGCCAGCAGTCCAAGCGATACGCAGTATTTT.